A single sample gave rise to the 4 T cell receptor beta chains below, sequenced in a study of T cell responses to AZD1222 COVID-19 vaccine. Using immunoSEQ multiplex PCR, the repertoire was profiled, and TCRdb retains in-frame clones only, with some absent. The table lists 150,000 or so clones, roughly 89% of them singletons. This specimen was peripheral blood, taken on day 0 of AZD1222 vaccination. The receptor set was obtained from an adult in good health.

This clone was picked up one time. The V call is TRBV28, the J call TRBJ2-7; TRBD1 might be the D (6 bases). Trimming pared 1 base from V and 1 base from J, leaving 11 bases between. This CDR3 spans 15 amino acids. The germline CDR1 and CDR2 sequences are MDHEN and SYDVKM. In DNA, the CDR3 is TGTGCCAGCAGTTTATCGGCCGGACAGTCCTACGAGCAGTACTTC. This encodes CASSLSAGQSYEQYF.

V gene TRBV11-2 combines with J gene TRBJ1-6; tentative D call: TRBD1 (5 bases). Per germline, CDR1 SGHAT and CDR2 FQNNGV. CDR3 length: 15 residues. Trimming removed 1 base from V and 3 bases from J, with 7 bases in between. For the CDR3, the DNA is TGTGCCAGCAGCTTAGGAACAGGCTATAATTCACCCCTCCACTTT. It translates to CASSLGTGYNSPLHF.

The chain is built from TRBV5-1 and TRBJ1-1, with D unresolved. Trimming stripped 4 bases from V and 1 base from J, with 11 bases between. The CDR3 sequence is 14 residues long. From germline, CDR1 is SGHRS and CDR2 YFSETQ. The CDR3 here is CASSEGVSNTEAFF. DNA for the CDR3: TGCGCCAGCAGCGAGGGAGTTTCGAACACTGAAGCTTTCTTT.

The chain recombines TRBV9 with TRBJ1-6, with 8 nucleotides matching TRBD1. This CDR3 is built from 15 residues. V lost 4 bases, J lost 8 bases, and 8 bases stayed unmatched. Looked up from germline, CDR1 is SGDLS and CDR2 is YYNGEE. The CDR3, as DNA: TGTGCCAGCAGCCTAGGGGACAGGAAGGATTCACCCCTCCACTTT. Translating it yields CASSLGDRKDSPLHF.